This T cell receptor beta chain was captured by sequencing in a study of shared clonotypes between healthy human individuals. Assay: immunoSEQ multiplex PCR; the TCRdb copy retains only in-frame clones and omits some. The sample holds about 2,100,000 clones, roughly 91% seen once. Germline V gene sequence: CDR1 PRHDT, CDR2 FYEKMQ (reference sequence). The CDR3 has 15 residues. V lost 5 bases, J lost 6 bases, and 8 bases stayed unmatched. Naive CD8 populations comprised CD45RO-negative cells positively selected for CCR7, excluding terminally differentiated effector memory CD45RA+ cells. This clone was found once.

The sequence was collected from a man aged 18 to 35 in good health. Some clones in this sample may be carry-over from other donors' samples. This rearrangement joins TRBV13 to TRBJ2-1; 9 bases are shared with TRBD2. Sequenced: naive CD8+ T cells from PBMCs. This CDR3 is CASSRSGRLLNEQFF. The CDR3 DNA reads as TGTGCCAGCAGCCGTAGCGGGAGACTTCTCAATGAGCAGTTCTTC.